This T cell receptor (beta chain) was retrieved from a study of blood T cell repertoires in COVID-19. Clones were read by immunoSEQ multiplex PCR, and TCRdb kept only the in-frame ones, dropping some. The sample lists about 44,000 clones, roughly nine tenths occurring once. This CDR3 contains 13 residues. The germline V gene has CDR1 LNHDA and CDR2 SQIVND (reference sequence). V was pared by 3 bases and J by 3 bases, with 7 bases between. The material sequenced was peripheral blood. The rearrangement links TRBV19 to TRBJ2-3; possibly TRBD1 for D (5 bases). This clonotype originated in a man aged 65-85 years with active COVID-19. The CDR3 reads CASSIRQTDTQYF. The DNA for the CDR3 is TGTGCCAGTAGTATTAGACAGACAGATACGCAGTATTTT.